Shown below are 5 T cell receptor beta chains from a single sample sequenced in a study of Graves' ophthalmopathy and Graves' hyperthyroidism. RNA transcripts provided the template for amplifying TCR beta CDR3 regions. The first round was an RT-PCR with HTBI primers, and the second round was a multiplex PCR. TCRdb called the multiplex PCR reads again in MiXCR, with one record for every CDR3 protein. The repertoire has 900,000 to 1,200,000 distinct CDR3 sequences, about two fifths of them found once; the top ten carry 11%. The sequenced material came from peripheral blood or thyroid tissue (not recorded which). Source of these receptors: an adult man with Graves' hyperthyroidism.

In its sample, this clonotype was seen many times. The chain joins TRBV15 to TRBJ2-2, with TRBD1 matching over 8 bases. V lost 3 bases, J lost 3 bases, and 9 bases stayed unmatched. Germline CDR1 and CDR2: LNHNV and YYDKDF (reference sequence). The length of the CDR3 is 17 residues. CDR3 DNA sequence: TGTGCCACCAGCAGGACCCGGGACAGGCGTGACACCGGGGAGCTGTTTTTT. This encodes CATSRTRDRRDTGELFF.

This clonotype came up a few times. The rearrangement joins TRBV12-5 to TRBJ1-1; D remains ambiguous. The CDR3 loop spans 14 amino acids. V lost 1 base to trimming and J lost 5 bases, with 11 bases between them. CDR1 is LGHNT, CDR2 FRNRAP, per germline. The CDR3 region is CASGLGSQWTEAFF. CDR3 DNA: TGTGCTAGTGGTTTGGGGTCCCAGTGGACTGAAGCTTTCTTT.

The J gene is TRBJ1-2, the V gene TRBV20-1; D unresolved. In germline, CDR1 is DFQATT, CDR2 SNEGSKA (reference sequence). The CDR3 is 10 amino acids. V was pared by 6 bases and J by 7 bases, with 9 bases between. The CDR3 region is CSAKGAGYTF. For the CDR3, the DNA is TGCAGTGCAAAGGGAGCTGGCTACACCTTC.

This clonotype was seen a handful of times. At one end the junction does not follow the germline gene, possibly because of a read error. This CDR3 is CASSKGRLYQETQYF. CDR3 sequence (DNA): TGCGCCAGCAGCAAGGGACGGCTGTACCAGGAGACCCAGTACTTC. This chain uses TRBV5-1 with TRBJ2-5; the D call may be TRBD1 or TRBD2 (5 bases each). This CDR3 spans 15 amino acids. Germline V lookup: CDR1 SGHRS, CDR2 YFSETQ.

This clonotype has at least ten counts. This chain uses TRBV7-9 with TRBJ2-7; TRBD2 is a possible D gene (6 bases). The CDR3 runs 13 residues. V lost 8 bases to trimming and J lost 2 bases, with 13 bases between them. Germline V CDR1 and CDR2: SEHNR, FQNEAQ (reference sequence). CDR3 region: CASGVGEAYEQYF. The CDR3 region has the DNA TGTGCCAGCGGCGTGGGGGAGGCCTACGAGCAGTACTTC.